The next 15 T cell receptor beta chains were all read from a single sample in a study of OX40 agonist ivuxolimab in advanced cancers. Some clones are missing from TCRdb's copy, which holds only in-frame ones; the method was immunoSEQ multiplex PCR. The sample records 60,000 to 75,000 clones, approximately 78% being singletons. Source: CD4+ or CD8+ T cells sorted from blood, taken in a trial of the OX40 agonist ivuxolimab. The receptors were sampled from an adult with an advanced solid tumor such as melanoma, head and neck, liver or kidney cancer.

The chain employs TRBV7-9 and TRBJ1-1, with D unresolved. CDR3 length: 15 amino acids. The germline V and J ends were trimmed by 5 bases and 1 base, with 14 bases remaining between them. Germline V gene sequence: CDR1 SEHNR, CDR2 FQNEAQ (reference sequence). The CDR3 sequence: CASSPGSDKNTEAFF. CDR3 nucleotide sequence: TGTGCCAGCAGCCCTGGGTCCGATAAGAACACTGAAGCTTTCTTT.

The V call is TRBV15, the J call TRBJ1-1; D gene unclear. The germline gives CDR1 LNHNV, CDR2 YYDKDF (reference sequence). CDR3 size: 12 residues. With 1 base removed from V and 7 bases from J, the gap between germline ends came to 7 bases. Here the CDR3 reads CATSRVHLEAFF. Written as DNA, the CDR3 is TGTGCCACCAGCAGAGTCCATCTTGAAGCTTTCTTT. The entire variable domain, with the rest obtained from reference TRBV15 and TRBJ1-1, is as follows: DAMVIQNPRYQVTQFGKPVTLSCSQTLNHNVMYWYQQKSSQAPKLLFHYYDKDFNNEADTPDNFQSRRPNTSFCFLDIRSPGLGDTAMYLCATSRVHLEAFFGQGTRLTVV.

This clone was found a few times. This chain uses TRBV5-5 with TRBJ2-5; 9 bases align to TRBD2. Looked up from germline, CDR1 is SGHKS and CDR2 is YYEKEE (reference sequence). CDR3 length equals 15 residues. V shed 0 bases, J shed 5 bases, and the junction held 5 bases outside the gene matches. DNA for the CDR3: TGTGCCAGCAGCTTGGAGGGACTAGCTGCTGAGACCCAGTACTTC. This sequence encodes CASSLEGLAAETQYF. Combining the CDR3 with reference TRBV5-5 and TRBJ2-5 gives the whole variable domain DAGVTQSPTHLIKTRGQQVTLRCSPISGHKSVSWYQQVLGQGPQFIFQYYEKEERGRGNFPDRFSARQFPNYSSELNVNALLLGDSALYLCASSLEGLAAETQYFGPGTRLLVL.

This rearrangement joins TRBV28 to TRBJ1-2; weak D call: TRBD1 (5 bases). Germline values: CDR1 MDHEN, CDR2 SYDVKM. Trimming cost V 10 bases and J 5 bases, with 14 bases left between them. This CDR3 has 12 amino acids. The CDR3 bases are TGTGCCACCAACGTGGGGGATTATGGCTACACCTTC. Amino acids: CATNVGDYGYTF.

CDR3 protein: CASTLGSAREGTQYF. The CDR3 nucleotides are TGCGCCAGCACCCTCGGGTCGGCACGGGAGGGGACCCAGTACTTC. This rearrangement joins TRBV5-1 to TRBJ2-5, with TRBD2 matching over 8 bases. CDR1 and CDR2 from the germline V gene are SGHRS and YFSETQ. The ends lost 6 bases at V and 7 bases at J; junction bases unmatched: 14. This CDR3 contains 15 residues.

V and J are TRBV6-1 and TRBJ2-7; 10 bases match TRBD1. The V gene end was trimmed by 3 bases and the J gene end by 4 bases; junction bases not matched to a gene: 3. Germline V gives CDR1 MNHNS, CDR2 SASEGT. This CDR3 contains 14 residues. The CDR3 sequence: CASSEDRGRYEQYF. For the CDR3, the DNA is TGTGCCAGCAGTGAGGACAGGGGGAGGTACGAGCAGTACTTC.

The rearrangement uses TRBV2 and TRBJ1-2; D perhaps matches TRBD1 (5 bases). V lost 5 bases, J lost 5 bases, and 15 bases lay in between. CDR1 SNHLY and CDR2 FYNNEI come from the germline V gene. The CDR3 spans 14 residues. CDR3 sequence reads: CASSIEDNFYGYTF. CDR3 DNA sequence: TGTGCCAGCAGTATAGAGGACAACTTTTATGGCTACACCTTC.

V usage is TRBV10-2 and J usage is TRBJ1-2, with D perhaps TRBD1 (6 bases). Germline CDR1 is WSHSY and CDR2 is SAAADI. V was clipped by 7 bases and J by 2 bases, with 14 bases between them. The CDR3 length is 14 residues. CDR3 sequence (DNA): TGCGCCAGCAACCTGATGACAGGCAACTATGGCTACACCTTC. This translates into CASNLMTGNYGYTF.

J is TRBJ2-2 and V is TRBV7-2; a weak D match, TRBD1 (5 bases). The CDR3 spans 13 residues. Germline assignment: CDR1 SGHTA and CDR2 FQGNSA. V was trimmed by 4 bases and J by 8 bases, leaving 11 bases between them. As DNA, the CDR3 is TGTGCCAGCAGCTCCGGACAATCAGGGGAGCTGTTTTTT. Protein: CASSSGQSGELFF.

The J gene is TRBJ1-4, the V gene TRBV6-4, with a tentative D call TRBD1 (6 bases). V was clipped by 4 bases and J by 0 bases, with 9 bases between them. The germline V gene encodes CDR1 MRHNA and CDR2 SNTAGT. The CDR3 sequence is 15 residues long. CDR3 nucleotide sequence: TGTGCCAGCAGTGTGGACAGAACAACTAATGAAAAACTGTTTTTT. Translation: CASSVDRTTNEKLFF.

This clone was picked up many times. Other DNA sequences in the same sample also yield this CDR3. The chain couples TRBV6-1 to TRBJ1-2; tentatively, D is TRBD1 (6 bases). The germline CDR1 and CDR2 sequences are MNHNS and SASEGT. This CDR3 is 14 amino acids long. V was shortened by 3 bases and J by 4 bases, with 12 bases between the two germline ends. CDR3 in amino acids: CASSEGTGLYGYTF. DNA of the CDR3: TGTGCCAGCAGTGAGGGAACAGGGCTCTATGGCTACACCTTC.

V usage is TRBV5-1 and J usage is TRBJ2-1; 7 nucleotides line up with TRBD1. The CDR3 is 14 residues long. J gave up 12 bases and V 4 bases, and 13 bases lay outside the gene matches. CDR1 is SGHRS and CDR2 is YFSETQ in the germline V gene. This CDR3 reads CASSHGTVLQGQFF. The CDR3 nucleotides are TGCGCCAGCAGCCACGGGACAGTCCTACAAGGGCAGTTCTTC.

This chain links TRBV28 with TRBJ1-3, with unresolved D. Trimming stripped 3 bases from V and 5 bases from J, with 14 bases between. Per germline, CDR1 MDHEN and CDR2 SYDVKM. This CDR3 is 15 amino acids long. The CDR3 coding sequence is TGTGCCAGCAGTTTGTATCAGACGGGGAGAAACACCATATATTTT. Protein: CASSLYQTGRNTIYF.

V is TRBV5-1 and J is TRBJ1-2, with 7 bases lining up with TRBD1. From germline, CDR1 is SGHRS and CDR2 YFSETQ. The CDR3 loop spans 15 amino acids. With 3 bases clipped from V and 6 bases from J, the junction kept 11 bases outside the gene matches. CDR3 in DNA: TGCGCCAGCAGCTACGACAGGGCCGGGGGCAATGGCTACACCTTC. Translated, it gives CASSYDRAGGNGYTF.

The chain recombines TRBV5-1 with TRBJ2-3; maybe TRBD1 (6 bases). The germline CDR1 and CDR2 sequences are SGHRS and YFSETQ. CDR3 length equals 13 residues. Trimming took off 8 bases at V and 1 base at J, with 11 bases between the two ends. CDR3 bases: TGCGCCAGTGAAGACAGGCGCACAGATACGCAGTATTTT. Its translation: CASEDRRTDTQYF. Supplemented by reference TRBV5-1 and TRBJ2-3, the full variable domain reads KAGVTQTPRYLIKTRGQQVTLSCSPISGHRSVSWYQQTPGQGLQFLFEYFSETQRNKGNFPGRFSGRQFSNSRSEMNVSTLELGDSALYLCASEDRRTDTQYFGPGTRLTVL.